These T cell receptor beta chains were read from a single sample in a study of identical twins. TCRdb independently ran MiXCR on the 5' RACE reads; one entry per CDR3 protein. The sample records 450,000 or so distinct CDR3 sequences, under 20% being singletons. Sequencing was done on a sample of naive T cells sorted from blood. Receptors were obtained from a man between 45 and 60 years old in good health. Each CDR3 is given with its conserved first and last residue. Each record gives: CDR3 protein, CDR3 DNA, V gene, clone size, J gene, D gene. A D gene is named only where the DNA matches it firmly. The listing skips clone size in some rows; elsewhere it reads once, few, many or a size class.

CDR3aa: CASSLSGGIYNEQFF
CDR3nt: TGTGCCAGCAGCCTCAGCGGGGGGATCTACAATGAGCAGTTCTTC
v_gene: TRBV11-2
abundance: many
j_gene: TRBJ2-1
d_gene: TRBD2

CDR3aa: CSATDDSNQPQHF
CDR3nt: TGCAGTGCTACAGATGATAGCAATCAGCCCCAGCATTTT
v_gene: TRBV20-1
abundance: .
j_gene: TRBJ1-5
d_gene: .

CDR3aa: CASSLESSQETQYF
CDR3nt: TGTGCCAGCAGCTTAGAGTCTAGTCAAGAGACCCAGTACTTC
v_gene: TRBV7-9
abundance: .
j_gene: TRBJ2-5
d_gene: .

CDR3aa: CASSFDISGNTIYF
CDR3nt: TGTGCCAGCAGCTTCGACATTTCTGGAAACACCATATATTTT
v_gene: TRBV7-8
abundance: .
j_gene: TRBJ1-3
d_gene: .

CDR3aa: CASNQGQGHSGANVLTF
CDR3nt: TGCGCCAGCAATCAAGGACAAGGCCATTCTGGGGCCAACGTCCTGACTTTC
v_gene: TRBV5-1
abundance: .
j_gene: TRBJ2-6
d_gene: .

CDR3aa: CASREPGPTNTGELFF
CDR3nt: TGTGCCAGCAGGGAACCCGGGCCTACGAACACCGGGGAGCTGTTTTTT
v_gene: TRBV21-1
abundance: many
j_gene: TRBJ2-2
d_gene: .

CDR3aa: CASSLADRDVEKLFF
CDR3nt: TGCGCCAGCAGCCTCGCGGACAGAGACGTTGAAAAACTGTTTTTT
v_gene: TRBV4-3
abundance: .
j_gene: TRBJ1-4
d_gene: .

CDR3aa: CASSVGVLGGRDTQYF
CDR3nt: TGTGCCAGCAGCGTCGGTGTCCTCGGGGGGCGAGATACGCAGTATTTT
v_gene: TRBV9
abundance: .
j_gene: TRBJ2-3
d_gene: .

CDR3aa: CARSYRGHSYEQYF
CDR3nt: TGTGCCAGGAGTTATCGGGGGCACTCCTACGAGCAGTACTTC
v_gene: TRBV12-3/TRBV12-4
abundance: .
j_gene: TRBJ2-7
d_gene: .

CDR3aa: CSAPGLASNEQFF
CDR3nt: TGCAGTGCACCGGGACTAGCGTCCAATGAGCAGTTCTTC
v_gene: TRBV20-1
abundance: few
j_gene: TRBJ2-1
d_gene: TRBD2

CDR3aa: CASSDSAGRGEGNQPQHF
CDR3nt: TGTGCCAGCAGTGACTCGGCAGGGAGGGGTGAGGGCAATCAGCCCCAGCATTTT
v_gene: TRBV6-4
abundance: many
j_gene: TRBJ1-5
d_gene: .

CDR3aa: CSTRTSGRVRHYNEQFF
CDR3nt: TGCAGCACCCGGACTAGCGGGAGGGTCCGGCACTACAATGAGCAGTTCTTC
v_gene: TRBV29-1
abundance: many
j_gene: TRBJ2-1
d_gene: TRBD2

CDR3aa: CASRNTHRNYGYTF
CDR3nt: TGTGCCAGCAGAAACACACACAGGAACTATGGCTACACCTTC
v_gene: TRBV6-1
abundance: .
j_gene: TRBJ1-2
d_gene: .

CDR3aa: CASSLGGGILYEQYF
CDR3nt: TGTGCCAGCAGCTTAGGGGGGGGGATCCTTTACGAGCAGTACTTC
v_gene: TRBV7-9
abundance: many
j_gene: TRBJ2-7
d_gene: TRBD2

CDR3aa: CASSWTSVNINEQFF
CDR3nt: TGCGCCAGCAGCTGGACTAGCGTGAATATCAATGAGCAGTTCTTC
v_gene: TRBV5-1
abundance: many
j_gene: TRBJ2-1
d_gene: TRBD2

CDR3aa: CAISISSGSTYNEQFF
CDR3nt: TGTGCCATCAGCATCTCCAGCGGGAGTACCTACAATGAGCAGTTCTTC
v_gene: TRBV10-3
abundance: few
j_gene: TRBJ2-1
d_gene: TRBD2

CDR3aa: CASSLGAGGLSTDTQYF
CDR3nt: TGCGCCAGCAGCTTGGGAGCGGGGGGCCTTAGCACAGATACGCAGTATTTT
v_gene: TRBV5-1
abundance: many
j_gene: TRBJ2-3
d_gene: TRBD2

CDR3aa: CASSVATGNTGELFF
CDR3nt: TGTGCCAGCAGCGTCGCGACAGGGAACACCGGGGAGCTGTTTTTT
v_gene: TRBV9
abundance: many
j_gene: TRBJ2-2
d_gene: .

CDR3aa: CASSFDPFWGTEAFF
CDR3nt: TGTGCCAGCAGTTTTGATCCTTTCTGGGGCACTGAAGCTTTCTTT
v_gene: TRBV12-3/TRBV12-4
abundance: .
j_gene: TRBJ1-1
d_gene: .

CDR3aa: CASSARQDPEAFF
CDR3nt: TGCGCCAGCAGCGCGCGACAGGACCCTGAAGCTTTCTTT
v_gene: TRBV5-1
abundance: .
j_gene: TRBJ1-1
d_gene: .

CDR3aa: CASSSTSGTYEQYF
CDR3nt: TGCGCCAGCAGTTCCACCAGCGGGACCTACGAGCAGTACTTC
v_gene: TRBV10-2
abundance: few
j_gene: TRBJ2-7
d_gene: TRBD2

CDR3aa: CAWSGDESSGANVLTF
CDR3nt: TGTGCCTGGAGTGGGGACGAGAGCTCTGGGGCCAACGTCCTGACTTTC
v_gene: TRBV30
abundance: few
j_gene: TRBJ2-6
d_gene: .

CDR3aa: CASSRQWLGANVLTF
CDR3nt: TGCGCCAGCAGCAGACAGTGGTTAGGGGCCAACGTCCTGACTTTC
v_gene: TRBV4-3
abundance: .
j_gene: TRBJ2-6
d_gene: .

CDR3aa: CASSPNPTAGDTQYF
CDR3nt: TGCGCCAGCAGCCCTAACCCGACAGCAGGTGATACGCAGTATTTT
v_gene: TRBV4-1
abundance: few
j_gene: TRBJ2-3
d_gene: .

CDR3aa: CASSDAGEEGNQPQHF
CDR3nt: TGTGCCAGCAGTGACGCGGGTGAGGAAGGCAATCAGCCCCAGCATTTT
v_gene: TRBV6-2/TRBV6-3
abundance: .
j_gene: TRBJ1-5
d_gene: .

CDR3aa: CASSPSSYNEQFF
CDR3nt: TGTGCCAGCAGCCCAAGCTCCTACAATGAGCAGTTCTTC
v_gene: TRBV7-9
abundance: many
j_gene: TRBJ2-1
d_gene: .

CDR3aa: CASSLGQGPGNTIYF
CDR3nt: TGTGCCAGCAGCTTGGGACAGGGCCCCGGAAACACCATATATTTT
v_gene: TRBV6-1
abundance: few
j_gene: TRBJ1-3
d_gene: TRBD1

CDR3aa: CATSDGTGGRAEAFF
CDR3nt: TGTGCCACCAGTGATGGCACAGGGGGACGGGCTGAAGCTTTCTTT
v_gene: TRBV24-1
abundance: .
j_gene: TRBJ1-1
d_gene: TRBD1

CDR3aa: CASSQGSMNYGYTF
CDR3nt: TGTGCCAGCAGCCAGGGCAGCATGAACTATGGCTACACCTTC
v_gene: TRBV3-1
abundance: many
j_gene: TRBJ1-2
d_gene: .

CDR3aa: CSAIGTGLGTEYEQYF
CDR3nt: TGCAGTGCTATAGGGACAGGGCTCGGGACAGAATACGAGCAGTACTTC
v_gene: TRBV20-1
abundance: once
j_gene: TRBJ2-7
d_gene: TRBD1

CDR3aa: CATSRDRAGTGGSYEQYF
CDR3nt: TGTGCCACCAGCAGAGACAGAGCCGGGACAGGGGGCTCGTACGAGCAGTACTTC
v_gene: TRBV15
abundance: few
j_gene: TRBJ2-7
d_gene: TRBD1

CDR3aa: CAWTRVGTGDFRQYF
CDR3nt: TGTGCCTGGACGCGGGTAGGGACAGGGGACTTCAGGCAGTACTTC
v_gene: TRBV30
abundance: .
j_gene: TRBJ2-7
d_gene: TRBD1

CDR3aa: CASSLNGLGEGYTF
CDR3nt: TGTGCCAGCAGCTTAAACGGCCTGGGGGAAGGCTACACCTTC
v_gene: TRBV7-3
abundance: few
j_gene: TRBJ1-2
d_gene: .

CDR3aa: CASSPRGRGKNIQYF
CDR3nt: TGTGCCAGCAGTCCCCGGGGGCGAGGCAAAAACATTCAGTACTTC
v_gene: TRBV28
abundance: few
j_gene: TRBJ2-4
d_gene: .

CDR3aa: CSVGTGLLRNHEQYF
CDR3nt: TGCAGCGTTGGAACGGGTTTACTCAGGAACCACGAGCAGTACTTC
v_gene: TRBV29-1
abundance: few
j_gene: TRBJ2-7
d_gene: .

CDR3aa: CASSYSISPGDDGYTF
CDR3nt: TGTGCCAGCAGTTACTCGATTTCCCCAGGGGATGATGGCTACACCTTC
v_gene: TRBV6-2/TRBV6-3
abundance: few
j_gene: TRBJ1-2
d_gene: .

CDR3aa: CASSSDRAADTQYF
CDR3nt: TGTGCCAGCAGCTCGGACAGGGCGGCAGATACGCAGTATTTT
v_gene: TRBV11-2
abundance: few
j_gene: TRBJ2-3
d_gene: TRBD1

CDR3aa: CAWGLVGGEQFF
CDR3nt: TGTGCCTGGGGACTAGTAGGTGGTGAGCAGTTCTTC
v_gene: TRBV30
abundance: .
j_gene: TRBJ2-1
d_gene: TRBD2

CDR3aa: CATSREKGSIWAQHF
CDR3nt: TGTGCCACCAGCAGAGAGAAGGGAAGTATCTGGGCCCAGCATTTT
v_gene: TRBV15
abundance: many
j_gene: TRBJ1-5
d_gene: .

CDR3aa: CASSQDSSGTRKNTGELFF
CDR3nt: TGTGCCAGCAGCCAAGATAGCTCCGGGACTAGAAAGAACACCGGGGAGCTGTTTTTT
v_gene: TRBV4-2
abundance: .
j_gene: TRBJ2-2
d_gene: TRBD2

CDR3aa: CASSLDAGLNEKLFF
CDR3nt: TGTGCCAGCAGCTTAGATGCAGGGCTAAATGAAAAACTGTTTTTT
v_gene: TRBV7-9
abundance: many
j_gene: TRBJ1-4
d_gene: .

CDR3aa: CSARDLVTYEQYF
CDR3nt: TGCAGTGCTAGAGACCTCGTGACCTACGAGCAGTACTTC
v_gene: TRBV20-1
abundance: few
j_gene: TRBJ2-7
d_gene: .

CDR3aa: CSAQGPGAGSNYGYTF
CDR3nt: TGCAGTGCCCAGGGACCAGGCGCAGGGTCAAACTATGGCTACACCTTC
v_gene: TRBV20-1
abundance: many
j_gene: TRBJ1-2
d_gene: .

CDR3aa: CASRGNKGTYSPLHF
CDR3nt: TGTGCCAGCAGGGGGAATAAAGGGACCTATTCACCCCTCCACTTT
v_gene: TRBV12-3/TRBV12-4
abundance: .
j_gene: TRBJ1-6
d_gene: .

CDR3aa: CASSLDVLNTEAFF
CDR3nt: TGCGCCAGCAGCTTGGACGTATTGAACACTGAAGCTTTCTTT
v_gene: TRBV5-1
abundance: many
j_gene: TRBJ1-1
d_gene: .

CDR3aa: CSALNPLGMNTGELFF
CDR3nt: TGCAGTGCTCTCAACCCCCTGGGGATGAACACCGGGGAGCTGTTTTTT
v_gene: TRBV20-1
abundance: .
j_gene: TRBJ2-2
d_gene: .

CDR3aa: CASSPRTGANTEAFF
CDR3nt: TGTGCCAGCAGCCCAAGGACAGGGGCGAACACTGAAGCTTTCTTT
v_gene: TRBV11-2
abundance: many
j_gene: TRBJ1-1
d_gene: TRBD1

CDR3aa: CASSEETQYF
CDR3nt: TGTGCCAGCAGTGAAGAGACCCAGTACTTC
v_gene: TRBV25-1
abundance: many
j_gene: TRBJ2-5
d_gene: .

CDR3aa: CASRGLGETQYF
CDR3nt: TGTGCCAGCAGGGGACTCGGAGAGACCCAGTACTTC
v_gene: TRBV7-9
abundance: many
j_gene: TRBJ2-5
d_gene: .

CDR3aa: CASSVGRVEAEAFF
CDR3nt: TGTGCCAGCAGCGTGGGGAGGGTGGAGGCTGAAGCTTTCTTT
v_gene: TRBV9
abundance: few
j_gene: TRBJ1-1
d_gene: .

CDR3aa: CASSPPGTGAVGTF
CDR3nt: TGTGCCAGCTCACCACCCGGGACAGGGGCAGTTGGCACCTTC
v_gene: TRBV18
abundance: few
j_gene: TRBJ1-2
d_gene: TRBD1

CDR3aa: CASSLRDHYEQYF
CDR3nt: TGTGCCAGCAGCCTCCGGGATCATTACGAGCAGTACTTC
v_gene: TRBV7-2
abundance: many
j_gene: TRBJ2-7
d_gene: .

CDR3aa: CASSSTRSASTNEKLFF
CDR3nt: TGTGCCAGCAGTTCAACCCGCTCAGCTTCAACTAATGAAAAACTGTTTTTT
v_gene: TRBV28
abundance: .
j_gene: TRBJ1-4
d_gene: .

CDR3aa: CASSPTGGPTNEKLFF
CDR3nt: TGTGCCAGCAGTCCGACAGGGGGACCAACTAATGAAAAACTGTTTTTT
v_gene: TRBV28
abundance: .
j_gene: TRBJ1-4
d_gene: TRBD1

CDR3aa: CAISDLSGQAAYEQYF
CDR3nt: TGTGCCATCAGTGACCTTAGTGGTCAAGCCGCCTACGAGCAGTACTTC
v_gene: TRBV10-3
abundance: few
j_gene: TRBJ2-7
d_gene: .

CDR3aa: CASSLRPGRRAGGDEQYF
CDR3nt: TGTGCCAGCAGCTTAAGACCGGGGCGCAGGGCGGGAGGCGACGAGCAGTACTTC
v_gene: TRBV13
abundance: once
j_gene: TRBJ2-7
d_gene: TRBD2

CDR3aa: CATSPTSGGASGANVLTF
CDR3nt: TGTGCCACCAGCCCGACTAGCGGGGGGGCTTCAGGGGCCAACGTCCTGACTTTC
v_gene: TRBV15
abundance: .
j_gene: TRBJ2-6
d_gene: TRBD2

CDR3aa: CASRGPGGGPYNEQFF
CDR3nt: TGTGCCAGCAGGGGTCCGGGGGGAGGCCCCTACAATGAGCAGTTCTTC
v_gene: TRBV6-1
abundance: many
j_gene: TRBJ2-1
d_gene: TRBD2

CDR3aa: CASSARTSTDTQYF
CDR3nt: TGTGCCAGCAGCGCACGGACTAGCACAGATACGCAGTATTTT
v_gene: TRBV9
abundance: .
j_gene: TRBJ2-3
d_gene: .